This T cell receptor beta chain was obtained from a study of T cells after yellow fever vaccination. Study-wide context: SMART-Seq v4 Ultra Low Input prepared the low-cell-number fractions.

Template switching with 5'RACE generated the TCR cDNA and added a universal primer site and UMIs. MiXCR was run by TCRdb on the 5' RACE reads, yielding one entry per CDR3 protein. The repertoire holds some 600,000 distinct CDR3 sequences, with roughly 12% as singletons. This CDR3 contains 20 residues. Losses at the gene ends were 4 bases for V and 2 bases for J; bases not matched to a gene: 16. CDR1 and CDR2 (germline): LGHNA, YSLEER. This clonotype was detected a few times. This receptor was identified in a man younger than 45 who received the YFV17D yellow fever vaccine. The chain is built from TRBV4-3 and TRBJ2-3, with 12 positions matching TRBD2. The starting material was PBMCs, obtained on the day of the yellow fever booster vaccination. CDR3 sequence (DNA): TGCGCCAGCAGCCGAAAAGCGGGACTAGCGGGTAAAATCAACACAGATACGCAGTATTTT. Translated: CASSRKAGLAGKINTDTQYF.